These T cell receptor beta chains were read from a single sample in a study of blood T cell repertoires in COVID-19. The data were produced by immunoSEQ multiplex PCR, yet TCRdb's version contains in-frame clones alone and is incomplete. The table includes some 100,000 clones, about 85% detected once. Sequenced input: peripheral blood. These receptor sequences come from a woman between 65 and 79 years old with active or convalescent COVID-19. The CDR3 runs from the conserved cysteine through the conserved F or W. A D gene is named only where the DNA matches it firmly. Clone size is not always given. Where it is, it says once, few, many or a class for expanded clones.

v_call: TRBV18
cdr3_length: 15
j_call: TRBJ2-5
d_call: TRBD1
clone_size: NA
cdr3_nt: TGTGCCAGCTCACCTAACAGGGGGTCTTGGGAGACCCAGTACTTC
cdr3_aa: CASSPNRGSWETQYF

v_call: TRBV7-7
cdr3_length: 15
j_call: TRBJ2-3
d_call: NA
clone_size: NA
cdr3_nt: TGTGCTAGCAGCTTAGACGGACAGAGCACAGATACGCAGTATTTT
cdr3_aa: CASSLDGQSTDTQYF

v_call: TRBV2
cdr3_length: 13
j_call: TRBJ1-2
d_call: TRBD1
clone_size: NA
cdr3_nt: TGTGCCAGCGAGACAGGGATTAACTATGGCTACACCTTC
cdr3_aa: CASETGINYGYTF

v_call: TRBV5-1
cdr3_length: 15
j_call: TRBJ1-3
d_call: NA
clone_size: NA
cdr3_nt: TGCGCCAGCAGCCTGGACACCAACTCTGGAAACACCATATATTTT
cdr3_aa: CASSLDTNSGNTIYF

v_call: TRBV5-4
cdr3_length: 14
j_call: TRBJ2-1
d_call: NA
clone_size: NA
cdr3_nt: TGTGCCAGCAGCCCCCGTGCACAAAACAATGAGCAGTTCTTC
cdr3_aa: CASSPRAQNNEQFF

v_call: TRBV28
cdr3_length: 15
j_call: TRBJ1-4
d_call: NA
clone_size: NA
cdr3_nt: TGTGCCAGCAGTTTATGGCAGGGTTCTAATGAAAAACTGTTTTTT
cdr3_aa: CASSLWQGSNEKLFF

v_call: TRBV28
cdr3_length: 13
j_call: TRBJ1-2
d_call: NA
clone_size: NA
cdr3_nt: TGTGCCAGCAGGAGGAGGGGAGGAGGTGGCTACACCTTC
cdr3_aa: CASRRRGGGGYTF

v_call: TRBV19
cdr3_length: 15
j_call: TRBJ2-5
d_call: TRBD2
clone_size: NA
cdr3_nt: TGTGCCAGTAGTATCGCTAGCGGGAGATCAGAGACCCAGTACTTC
cdr3_aa: CASSIASGRSETQYF

v_call: TRBV11-3
cdr3_length: 12
j_call: TRBJ1-4
d_call: TRBD1
clone_size: NA
cdr3_nt: TGTGCCAGCAGCCGAGACAGGGTGGAACTGTTTTTT
cdr3_aa: CASSRDRVELFF

v_call: TRBV7-2
cdr3_length: 14
j_call: TRBJ2-3
d_call: NA
clone_size: NA
cdr3_nt: TGTGCCAGCAGCTTAGGGCTGAACACAGATACGCAGTATTTT
cdr3_aa: CASSLGLNTDTQYF

v_call: TRBV3-1/TRBV3-2
cdr3_length: 16
j_call: TRBJ1-2
d_call: NA
clone_size: NA
cdr3_nt: TGTGCCAGCAGCCGGCGCCGGGACGGAGGGTACTATGGCTACACCTTC
cdr3_aa: CASSRRRDGGYYGYTF

v_call: TRBV7-3
cdr3_length: 14
j_call: TRBJ2-2
d_call: NA
clone_size: NA
cdr3_nt: TGTGCCAGCAGAATACAGCCTAACACCGGGGAGCTGTTTTTT
cdr3_aa: CASRIQPNTGELFF

v_call: TRBV12-5
cdr3_length: 14
j_call: TRBJ1-3
d_call: NA
clone_size: once
cdr3_nt: TGTGCTAGTGGTCCCTACGGGGGTCGGAACACCATATATTTT
cdr3_aa: CASGPYGGRNTIYF

v_call: TRBV24-1
cdr3_length: 17
j_call: TRBJ1-2
d_call: TRBD1
clone_size: NA
cdr3_nt: TGTGCCACCAGTGAACCGAACAGGGGTCCCGTCGGGGAGGGCTACACCTTC
cdr3_aa: CATSEPNRGPVGEGYTF

v_call: TRBV19
cdr3_length: 17
j_call: TRBJ2-6
d_call: TRBD1
clone_size: once
cdr3_nt: TGTGCCACCCAACTGACAGGGGTTATCTCTGGGGCCAACGTCCTGACTTTC
cdr3_aa: CATQLTGVISGANVLTF

v_call: TRBV5-1
cdr3_length: 13
j_call: TRBJ2-3
d_call: NA
clone_size: NA
cdr3_nt: TGCGCCAGCAGCCCCCATACGGCAGATACGCAGTATTTT
cdr3_aa: CASSPHTADTQYF

v_call: TRBV5-4
cdr3_length: 13
j_call: TRBJ2-3
d_call: NA
clone_size: once
cdr3_nt: TGTGCCAGCAGCCAGACTGGGGACTATACGCAGTATTTT
cdr3_aa: CASSQTGDYTQYF

v_call: TRBV30
cdr3_length: 13
j_call: TRBJ1-6
d_call: NA
clone_size: few
cdr3_nt: TGTGCCACAGAAGGACAGTATAATTCACCCCTCCACTTT
cdr3_aa: CATEGQYNSPLHF

v_call: TRBV5-4
cdr3_length: 13
j_call: TRBJ1-2
d_call: TRBD1
clone_size: NA
cdr3_nt: TGTGCCAGCAGCCCGACAGGGGGCCATGGCTACACCTTC
cdr3_aa: CASSPTGGHGYTF

v_call: TRBV24-1
cdr3_length: 16
j_call: TRBJ1-2
d_call: TRBD1
clone_size: NA
cdr3_nt: TGTGCCACCAGTGATCCCGGGACAGGGGGCGTATATGGCTACACCTTC
cdr3_aa: CATSDPGTGGVYGYTF

v_call: TRBV9
cdr3_length: 15
j_call: TRBJ2-7
d_call: TRBD1
clone_size: NA
cdr3_nt: TGTGCCAGCAGCGTAGAGGGCAGGGGGCGCTACGAGCAGTACTTC
cdr3_aa: CASSVEGRGRYEQYF

v_call: TRBV6-5
cdr3_length: 14
j_call: TRBJ2-2
d_call: NA
clone_size: NA
cdr3_nt: TGTGCCAGCATATTGGGGGGGCCGGTCGGGGAGCTGTTTTTT
cdr3_aa: CASILGGPVGELFF

v_call: TRBV5-1
cdr3_length: 17
j_call: TRBJ2-6
d_call: NA
clone_size: NA
cdr3_nt: TGCGCCAGCAGCTTGACCTCCATGAGCTCTGGGGCCAACGTCCTGACTTTC
cdr3_aa: CASSLTSMSSGANVLTF

v_call: TRBV6-6
cdr3_length: 14
j_call: TRBJ2-7
d_call: TRBD1
clone_size: NA
cdr3_nt: TGTGCCAGCAGGCTGACAGGGGTAACCTACGAGCAGTACTTC
cdr3_aa: CASRLTGVTYEQYF

v_call: TRBV19
cdr3_length: 16
j_call: TRBJ1-2
d_call: TRBD1
clone_size: NA
cdr3_nt: TGTGCCAGTAGTCGGGACAGGGGTAACCTATGGTATGGCTACACCTTC
cdr3_aa: CASSRDRGNLWYGYTF

v_call: TRBV9
cdr3_length: 16
j_call: TRBJ2-7
d_call: TRBD1
clone_size: NA
cdr3_nt: TGTGCCAGCAGCCCAGAACGGGGACAGGGGGTCTACGAGCAGTACTTC
cdr3_aa: CASSPERGQGVYEQYF

v_call: TRBV6-2/TRBV6-3
cdr3_length: 14
j_call: TRBJ1-6
d_call: TRBD1
clone_size: NA
cdr3_nt: TGTGCCAGCAGTTCCAGGGGGGAGGATTCACCCCTCCACTTT
cdr3_aa: CASSSRGEDSPLHF

v_call: TRBV3-1/TRBV3-2
cdr3_length: 13
j_call: TRBJ2-3
d_call: NA
clone_size: NA
cdr3_nt: TGTGCCAGCAGCATGGGCCACGAAGATACGCAGTATTTT
cdr3_aa: CASSMGHEDTQYF

v_call: TRBV6-1
cdr3_length: 13
j_call: TRBJ1-1
d_call: NA
clone_size: NA
cdr3_nt: TGTGCCAGCAGTGAAAGGAGGGACACTGAAGCTTTCTTT
cdr3_aa: CASSERRDTEAFF

v_call: TRBV19
cdr3_length: 16
j_call: TRBJ1-4
d_call: NA
clone_size: NA
cdr3_nt: TGTGCCAGTAGTATAGATCGAACAGGGCGACGAGAAAAACTGTTTTTT
cdr3_aa: CASSIDRTGRREKLFF

v_call: TRBV7-6
cdr3_length: 13
j_call: TRBJ1-1
d_call: NA
clone_size: NA
cdr3_nt: TGTGCCAGCAGCTCGAGGGTTAACACTGAAGCTTTCTTT
cdr3_aa: CASSSRVNTEAFF

v_call: TRBV6-5
cdr3_length: 14
j_call: TRBJ2-2
d_call: NA
clone_size: NA
cdr3_nt: TGTGCCAGCAGAAAACTTATAGACACCGGGGAGCTGTTTTTT
cdr3_aa: CASRKLIDTGELFF

v_call: TRBV2
cdr3_length: 12
j_call: TRBJ1-1
d_call: TRBD1
clone_size: NA
cdr3_nt: TGTGCCAGCACCCTACAGGGGACTGAAGCTTTCTTT
cdr3_aa: CASTLQGTEAFF

v_call: TRBV6-1
cdr3_length: 15
j_call: TRBJ2-7
d_call: TRBD2
clone_size: once
cdr3_nt: TGTGCCAGCAGTGAAGCGATCACTAGCGGATACGAGCAGTACTTC
cdr3_aa: CASSEAITSGYEQYF

v_call: TRBV6-2/TRBV6-3
cdr3_length: 17
j_call: TRBJ1-3
d_call: TRBD1
clone_size: NA
cdr3_nt: TGTGCCAGCAGTTATGTTGTCGGACAGGGCATCGGAAACACCATATATTTT
cdr3_aa: CASSYVVGQGIGNTIYF

v_call: TRBV18
cdr3_length: 16
j_call: TRBJ1-1
d_call: TRBD1
clone_size: NA
cdr3_nt: TGTGCCAGCTCACCTTACCAGGGACAGACAGACACTGAAGCTTTCTTT
cdr3_aa: CASSPYQGQTDTEAFF

v_call: TRBV30
cdr3_length: 14
j_call: TRBJ1-1
d_call: NA
clone_size: NA
cdr3_nt: TGTGCCTGGACCAACCAGGGGATGAACACTGAAGCTTTCTTT
cdr3_aa: CAWTNQGMNTEAFF

v_call: TRBV18
cdr3_length: 17
j_call: TRBJ2-6
d_call: NA
clone_size: NA
cdr3_nt: TGTGCCAGCTCACCAAGCGTAGCCGGGAATGGGGCCAACGTCCTGACTTTC
cdr3_aa: CASSPSVAGNGANVLTF